Listed here are 4 T cell receptor beta chains from one sample, sequenced in a study of early T cells in non-severe SARS-CoV-2 infection (dated by TCRdb to the early 2020s). Libraries were built with 5' RACE. Sequencing relied on a NextSeq 500. The raw public reads went through TCRdb reprocessing: fastp at Q25, MiXCR clone calling, in-frame beta chains kept. CDR3 protein duplicates are merged, each entry listing the most common genes and DNA. This sample has under 60,000 distinct CDR3 sequences in its table, and about a tenth of those were observed once. The ten largest clones represent less than 25% of the sample. Sequencing was carried out using whole blood. These receptor sequences come from an adult who was a healthcare worker with PCR-confirmed SARS-CoV-2 infection or an uninfected control (not recorded which).

A few counts support this clonotype. The V and J genes are TRBV19 and TRBJ2-2; 7 bases map to TRBD1. CDR3 length: 14 residues. V gave up 6 bases and J gave up 3 bases; unmatched junction bases: 4. The V gene's germline CDR1 is LNHDA and CDR2 SQIVND (reference sequence). For the CDR3, the DNA is TGTGCCAGTAGAGACAGGGTCGACACCGGGGAGCTGTTTTTT. As protein: CASRDRVDTGELFF.

This clonotype was seen only a few times. The CDR3 DNA reads TGCAGTGCTAGAGTTCAGGCCAATGAGCAGTTCTTC. Protein: CSARVQANEQFF. This chain connects TRBV20-1 to TRBJ2-1; D is undetermined. This CDR3 has 12 amino acids. V dropped 1 base and J dropped 6 bases, with 7 bases sitting between them. Germline V gene lookup returns CDR1 DFQATT and CDR2 SNEGSKA (reference sequence).

V and J are TRBV13 and TRBJ2-1, with D perhaps matching TRBD2 (7 bases). CDR1 is PRHDT, CDR2 FYEKMQ, per germline (reference sequence). The CDR3 is made up of 14 amino acids. V was shortened by 3 bases and J by 9 bases, with 15 bases between the two germline ends. In nucleotides, the CDR3 is TGTGCCAGCAGCTTCGGGGGGCGGAGCGGTGAGCAGTTCTTC. Its translation: CASSFGGRSGEQFF.

V is TRBV20-1 and J is TRBJ1-2; maybe TRBD1 (5 bases). V gave up 7 bases and J gave up 8 bases, with 14 bases separating them. The CDR3 consists of 11 residues. Germline lookup yields CDR1 DFQATT and CDR2 SNEGSKA (reference sequence). CDR3 DNA sequence: TGCAGTGGACGGGGACTCGGGGGCTACACCTTC. Protein: CSGRGLGGYTF.